The 9 T cell receptor beta chains below come from one sample, sequenced in a study of blood T cell repertoires in COVID-19. Here immunoSEQ multiplex PCR was the method, and the copy in TCRdb shows in-frame clones only, minus some. Of about 100,000 clones in the sample, 87% were seen once. The specimen sequenced was peripheral blood. All receptors derive from a man in his fifties with acute or convalescent COVID-19.

The chain links TRBV18 to TRBJ1-5, with 9 bases fitting TRBD1. CDR3 size: 15 residues. Unmatched junction bases numbered 7, after V lost 3 bases and J lost 7 bases. Germline V gene data show CDR1 as KGHSH and CDR2 as LQKENI. Here the CDR3 DNA reads TGTGCCAGCTCACCTCGGACAGGGGAAGACCAGCCCCAGCATTTT. It specifies CASSPRTGEDQPQHF. Supplemented by reference TRBV18 and TRBJ1-5, the full variable domain reads NAGVMQNPRHLVRRRGQEARLRCSPMKGHSHVYWYRQLPEEGLKFMVYLQKENIIDESGMPKERFSAEFPKEGPSILRIQQVVRGDSAAYFCASSPRTGEDQPQHFGDGTRLSIL.

The chain employs TRBV2 and TRBJ2-6; D is uncertain. The CDR3 has 13 residues. The germline V gene encodes CDR1 SNHLY and CDR2 FYNNEI. Trimming took 9 bases from V and 3 from J, leaving 9 bases between them. CDR3 loop: CARLARGANVLTF. As DNA, the CDR3 is TGTGCCAGATTAGCCCGTGGGGCCAACGTCCTGACTTTC.

The chain couples TRBV24-1 to TRBJ2-1; 11 bases align to TRBD2. V was clipped by 4 bases and J by 0 bases; unmatched bases: 7. Germline-derived CDR1 and CDR2 are KGHDR and SFDVKD. The CDR3 is 18 residues long. Here the CDR3 reads CATSDPGTSGRSYNEQFF. The DNA of the CDR3 is TGTGCCACCAGTGACCCAGGGACTAGCGGCCGCTCCTACAATGAGCAGTTCTTC.

This clone was counted a few times. The chain links TRBV6-1 to TRBJ1-3; D remains unclear. Germline CDR1 and CDR2: MNHNS and SASEGT. This CDR3 spans 15 amino acids. V was pared by 2 bases and J by 2 bases, with 10 bases between. In DNA form, the CDR3 reads TGTGCCAGCAGTGAATCCGGTCGTGCTGGAAACACCATATATTTT. The encoded protein is CASSESGRAGNTIYF.

This clone was seen more than once but under ten times. The CDR3 reads CASSEALAAGELFF. DNA for the CDR3: TGTGCCAGCAGTGAAGCATTGGCCGCCGGGGAGCTGTTTTTT. The chain has TRBV6-1 and TRBJ2-2; D call uncertain. Germline CDR1 is MNHNS and CDR2 is SASEGT. The CDR3 consists of 14 residues. V was pared by 0 bases and J by 6 bases, with 8 bases between.

The chain joins TRBV6-5 to TRBJ1-2, with 7 positions matching TRBD1. Germline V lookup: CDR1 MNHEY, CDR2 SVGAGI. Unmatched junction bases numbered 2, after V lost 6 bases and J lost 1 base. This CDR3 has 13 residues. The CDR3 protein is CASRRDSNYGYTF. The CDR3 DNA follows: TGTGCCAGCAGGAGGGACAGTAACTATGGCTACACCTTC.

The V gene is TRBV28, the J gene TRBJ2-7, with TRBD2 matching 7 bases. Germline V gives CDR1 MDHEN, CDR2 SYDVKM. V dropped 4 bases and J dropped 0; count of bases not matched to a gene: 6. The length of the CDR3 is 15 residues. The CDR3 region is CASSSKTSRSYEQYF. The DNA for the CDR3 is TGTGCCAGCAGTTCCAAGACTAGCCGCTCCTACGAGCAGTACTTC.

The chain recombines TRBV4-1 with TRBJ2-3; 10 bases match TRBD1. With V trimmed by 3 bases and J by 6 bases, 6 bases remained unmatched. The CDR3 consists of 15 residues. Germline loops: CDR1 MGHRA, CDR2 YSYEKL. CDR3 sequence reads: CASSHGTGDGDTQYF. The CDR3 nucleotides are TGCGCCAGCAGCCATGGGACAGGGGACGGGGATACGCAGTATTTT.

The chain couples TRBV5-1 to TRBJ2-5; 8 nucleotides align to TRBD2. In germline, CDR1 is SGHRS, CDR2 YFSETQ. The CDR3 runs 15 residues. With 1 base clipped from V and 5 bases from J, the junction kept 7 bases outside the gene matches. CDR3 sequence: CASSLYSGSDETQYF. The CDR3 DNA is TGCGCCAGCAGCTTGTACAGCGGGAGTGATGAGACCCAGTACTTC. Together with reference TRBV5-1 and TRBJ2-5, the CDR3 gives the full variable domain: KAGVTQTPRYLIKTRGQQVTLSCSPISGHRSVSWYQQTPGQGLQFLFEYFSETQRNKGNFPGRFSGRQFSNSRSEMNVSTLELGDSALYLCASSLYSGSDETQYFGPGTRLLVL.